The source of this T cell receptor beta chain is a study of blood T cell repertoires in COVID-19. Study-wide context: Samples of COVID-19 (acute and convalescent) were obtained from the United States, Italy and Spain. In each case, the material was cDNA or gDNA derived from T cells, B-cell-depleted T cells, or PBMCs.

The V and J ends lost 0 bases and 6 bases respectively, with 10 bases between them. Per the germline V gene, CDR1 is SGHNT and CDR2 is YYREEE (reference sequence). The CDR3 loop spans 13 amino acids. In the original workflow: How many nucleated cells were present was estimated from reference gene primer amplification. TCRdb's table, derived via immunoSEQ multiplex PCR, lists solely in-frame clones and lacks some. That table furnishes V, J and clone size, whereas the DNA furnished D and trimming. The sample contains some 160,000 clones, approximately 84% of which appear only once. Seattle participants joined during active infection and were tracked over time.

Sequenced input: peripheral blood. This TCR came from an elderly woman with COVID-19, enrolled during active disease. The chain couples TRBV5-4 to TRBJ2-7; D is undetermined. The CDR3 DNA reads as TGTGCCAGCAGCTTGGAGCCATTTGGCGAGCAGTACTTC. Protein product: CASSLEPFGEQYF.